One and the same sample provided the 32 T cell receptor beta chains below, sequenced in a study of shared clonotypes between healthy human individuals. Sequenced by immunoSEQ multiplex PCR; TCRdb stores in-frame clones only, minus some. The data show hundreds of thousands of clones, roughly 78% seen once. The sample comprised memory CD4+ T cells sorted from blood. Subset specified: CD45RA-negative fraction. The receptors derive from a woman in her 30s in good health.

The rearrangement links TRBV18 to TRBJ2-3; D ambiguous. The CDR3 length is 13 residues. Trimming removed 9 bases from V and 3 bases from J, with 13 bases in between. Germline V CDR1 and CDR2: KGHSH, LQKENI. DNA of the CDR3: TGTGCCAGTAATATCGCAGCGACAGATACGCAGTATTTT. Translating it yields CASNIAATDTQYF.

This chain uses TRBV9 with TRBJ2-3; D remains ambiguous. The V gene's germline CDR1 is SGDLS and CDR2 YYNGEE. The CDR3 is made up of 16 amino acids. V was cut by 2 bases and J by 2 bases, with 15 bases left in between. This chain's CDR3 is CASSVSSVLITDTQYF. CDR3 bases: TGTGCCAGCAGCGTCTCTTCCGTCCTAATCACAGATACGCAGTATTTT.

The gene calls are TRBV19 and TRBJ2-2, with 7 bases fitting TRBD1. This CDR3 contains 15 residues. J was trimmed by 0 bases and V by 5 bases; bases with no gene match: 3. Germline loops: CDR1 LNHDA, CDR2 SQIVND (reference sequence). In nucleotides, the CDR3 is TGTGCCAGTAGTCGCCAGGGGGCGAACACCGGGGAGCTGTTTTTT. Translated: CASSRQGANTGELFF.

The rearrangement joins TRBV28 to TRBJ2-5, with 8 bases lining up with TRBD1. The DNA end is more similar to TRBJ2-7, so the J call may be wrong. This CDR3 comprises 15 residues. Germline V lookup: CDR1 MDHEN, CDR2 SYDVKM. The CDR3 reads CASSPHDRGLYEQYF. In DNA form, the CDR3 reads TGTGCCAGCAGTCCCCACGACAGGGGCCTCTACGAGCAGTACTTC.

This clone has ten or more counts. The chain has TRBV27 and TRBJ2-7; 7 nucleotides agree with TRBD2. CDR1 is MNHEY and CDR2 is SMNVEV in the germline V gene (reference sequence). V shed 7 bases and J 2 bases; nucleotides not matched to a gene: 8. This CDR3 spans 14 amino acids. The CDR3 nucleotides are TGTGCCAGCAAGGGAGGGAGAGGAACCTACGAGCAGTACTTC. Protein: CASKGGRGTYEQYF.

This clone is termed medium-sized. The J gene is TRBJ2-5, the V gene TRBV7-3; 7 nucleotides agree with TRBD2. The V gene end was trimmed by 2 bases and the J gene end by 4 bases; junction bases not matched to a gene: 7. From germline, CDR1 is SGHTA and CDR2 FQGTGA. CDR3 length: 15 residues. The CDR3 DNA reads as TGTGCCAGCAGCTTAGGGGCGGGAGACGGAGAGACCCAGTACTTC. This sequence encodes CASSLGAGDGETQYF.

Only one count was recorded for this clone. This rearrangement joins TRBV5-4 to TRBJ1-2; D may be TRBD1 (5 bases). This CDR3 spans 15 amino acids. Looked up from germline, CDR1 is SGHNT and CDR2 is YYREEE (reference sequence). Trimming took off 4 bases at V and 8 bases at J, with 21 bases between the two ends. CDR3 coding DNA: TGTGCCAGCAGCCTCGACGGGGAGGGACTTCGGGGCTACACCTTC. As protein: CASSLDGEGLRGYTF.

The rearrangement uses TRBV20-1 and TRBJ2-2; D gene ambiguous. The CDR3 is 11 residues long. Germline assignment: CDR1 DFQATT and CDR2 SNEGSKA (reference sequence). V dropped 3 bases and J dropped 6 bases, with 5 bases sitting between them. CDR3 in DNA: TGCAGTGCTAGTGGGCCCGGGGAGCTGTTTTTT. It codes for CSASGPGELFF.

The chain uses TRBV12-5 and TRBJ2-1; 7 bases line up with TRBD2. The junction had 7 bases not matched to a gene; V was cut back by 0 bases and J by 5 bases. CDR1 and CDR2 (germline): LGHNT, FRNRAP. The length of the CDR3 is 16 residues. The CDR3 DNA sequence: TGTGCTAGTGGTTTGGTACTGAGCGGGATTAACAATGAGCAGTTCTTC. Translated, it gives CASGLVLSGINNEQFF.

The rearrangement joins TRBV5-1 to TRBJ2-1; D might be TRBD2 (6 bases). Germline V gene lookup returns CDR1 SGHRS and CDR2 YFSETQ. The CDR3 spans 14 residues. The germline V and J ends were trimmed by 0 bases and 5 bases, with 9 bases remaining between them. The CDR3 region is CASSLGDWNNEQFF. The CDR3 DNA is TGCGCCAGCAGCTTGGGGGACTGGAACAATGAGCAGTTCTTC.

The V and J genes are TRBV6-5 and TRBJ1-5; 9 bases are a match to TRBD1. J was trimmed by 6 bases and V by 6 bases; bases with no gene match: 9. The CDR3 length is 15 residues. The germline V gene encodes CDR1 MNHEY and CDR2 SVGAGI. The CDR3 loop reads CASRRTGQGGQPQHF. Here the CDR3 DNA reads TGTGCCAGCAGACGAACGGGACAGGGCGGTCAGCCCCAGCATTTT.

This clone came up once. V and J are TRBV28 and TRBJ2-7; 8 nucleotides align to TRBD2. The CDR3 runs to 16 residues. The J segment lost 2 bases and the V segment lost 5 bases, leaving 11 bases of the junction unmatched. Germline CDR1 reads MDHEN; CDR2 reads SYDVKM. CDR3 DNA sequence: TGTGCCAGCAGTGCCCCCCCGGGACTAGTGGCCTACGAGCAGTACTTC. Translation: CASSAPPGLVAYEQYF.

This clone was counted a single time. The chain recombines TRBV4-1 with TRBJ2-1; 7 bases agree with TRBD2. Germline CDR1 MGHRA, CDR2 YSYEKL. Trimming cost V 1 base and J 8 bases; bases outside gene matches: 11. The CDR3 consists of 16 residues. CDR3 sequence (DNA): TGCGCCAGCAGCCAAGCTGCTAGCGGCTGGGTCGATGAGCAGTTCTTC. Its protein is CASSQAASGWVDEQFF.

The genes are TRBV5-1 and TRBJ2-6; D gene ambiguous. V lost 7 bases and J lost 0, with 14 bases in between. The CDR3 totals 16 residues. CDR1 is SGHRS and CDR2 is YFSETQ in the germline V gene. This CDR3 reads CASSPSSTSGANVLTF. The CDR3 nucleotides are TGCGCCAGCTCCCCGTCCAGCACCTCTGGGGCCAACGTCCTGACTTTC.

The chain joins TRBV4-2 to TRBJ2-1, with 9 bases lining up with TRBD2. The germline V gene encodes CDR1 LGHNA and CDR2 YNFKEQ. The J segment lost 3 bases and the V segment lost 4 bases, leaving 10 bases of the junction unmatched. This CDR3 region has 17 residues. CDR3 sequence reads: CASSPSAGGPLYNEQFF. The CDR3 DNA reads as TGTGCCAGCAGCCCTTCAGCGGGAGGCCCCCTCTACAATGAGCAGTTCTTC.

This sequence joins TRBV7-2 and TRBJ1-5, with D unclear. This CDR3 contains 12 residues. Germline CDR1 and CDR2: SGHTA and FQGNSA. The germline V and J ends were trimmed by 2 bases and 4 bases, with 3 bases remaining between them. The CDR3 region has the DNA TGTGCCAGCAGCTTAATGAATCAGCCCCAGCATTTT. It is translated as CASSLMNQPQHF.

J is TRBJ2-2 and V is TRBV7-2; 9 bases are a match to TRBD1. Germline lookup yields CDR1 SGHTA and CDR2 FQGNSA. The CDR3 spans 18 residues. Trimming took 5 bases from V and 4 from J; bases not matched to a gene: 14. The CDR3 DNA reads TGTGCCAGCAGCGCGCAACCGACGGGGACAGGGACCACCGGGGAGCTGTTTTTT. Its translation: CASSAQPTGTGTTGELFF.

This clone appeared a few times. The chain links TRBV5-4 to TRBJ1-4; D perhaps matches TRBD1 (6 bases). The CDR3 covers 15 residues. Between the trimmed V and J ends, which lost 4 bases and 6 bases, there was a span of 16 bases. Germline loops: CDR1 SGHNT, CDR2 YYREEE (reference sequence). This CDR3 reads CASSPQTGGDEKLFF. The CDR3 DNA reads TGTGCCAGCAGCCCCCAGACAGGCGGAGATGAAAAACTGTTTTTT.

This chain connects TRBV2 to TRBJ2-4; D is possibly TRBD1 or TRBD2 (6 bases each). This CDR3 region has 15 residues. Germline CDR1 is SNHLY and CDR2 is FYNNEI. V was shortened by 11 bases and J by 0 bases, with 17 bases between the two germline ends. The CDR3 sequence is CASKGRGLAKNIQYF. The CDR3 DNA is TGTGCCTCCAAAGGCAGGGGACTAGCCAAAAACATTCAGTACTTC. Combining the CDR3 with reference TRBV2 and TRBJ2-4 gives the whole variable domain EPEVTQTPSHQVTQMGQEVILRCVPISNHLYFYWYRQILGQKVEFLVSFYNNEISEKSEIFDDQFSVERPDGSNFTLKIRSTKLEDSAMYFCASKGRGLAKNIQYFGAGTRLSVL.

The CDR3 reads CASSLAGLAGDWAYEQYF. The CDR3 bases are TGTGCCAGCAGTTTAGCGGGACTAGCGGGAGATTGGGCCTACGAGCAGTACTTC. The rearrangement uses TRBV28 and TRBJ2-7; 14 positions match TRBD2. The germline V gene has CDR1 MDHEN and CDR2 SYDVKM. This CDR3 has 18 residues. V was clipped by 2 bases and J by 2 bases; unmatched bases: 8.

This clone has more than one count but fewer than ten. This chain links TRBV2 with TRBJ2-2; TRBD2 might be the D (6 bases). CDR3 length: 15 residues. CDR1 and CDR2 (germline): SNHLY, FYNNEI. V dropped 7 bases and J dropped 5 bases, with 17 bases sitting between them. The CDR3 nucleotides are TGTGCCAGCAAAACCCGAGGCGGGGAGACCGGGGAGCTGTTTTTT. This sequence encodes CASKTRGGETGELFF. The full variable domain, completed using reference TRBV2 and TRBJ2-2, is EPEVTQTPSHQVTQMGQEVILRCVPISNHLYFYWYRQILGQKVEFLVSFYNNEISEKSEIFDDQFSVERPDGSNFTLKIRSTKLEDSAMYFCASKTRGGETGELFFGEGSRLTVL.

CDR3 residues: CASSPDGSSYEQYF. The CDR3 DNA sequence: TGTGCCAGCTCACCAGACGGGAGCTCCTACGAGCAGTACTTC. V and J are TRBV18 and TRBJ2-7, with a possible D match to TRBD2 (6 bases). The CDR3 extends over 14 amino acids. Germline V lookup: CDR1 KGHSH, CDR2 LQKENI. V lost 2 bases and J 0 bases, leaving 8 bases between the germline ends.

A remark on this clone: This sample also contains other DNA sequences that code for the same CDR3. The chain is built from TRBV19 and TRBJ1-5; possibly TRBD1 for D (5 bases). Trimming shortened V by 3 bases and J by 3 bases, and 12 bases separated the two germline ends. The germline CDR1 and CDR2 sequences are LNHDA and SQIVND (reference sequence). This CDR3 has 15 residues. The CDR3: CASSIGRVNNQPQHF. In DNA form, the CDR3 reads TGTGCCAGTAGTATCGGCAGGGTGAACAATCAGCCCCAGCATTTT.

This rearrangement joins TRBV5-4 to TRBJ1-6; TRBD1 agrees at 10 bases. CDR3 length: 15 amino acids. The germline gives CDR1 SGHNT, CDR2 YYREEE (reference sequence). Trimming took 3 bases from V and 7 from J; bases not matched to a gene: 4. The chain's CDR3 is CASSWGTGENSPLHF. DNA of the CDR3: TGTGCCAGCAGCTGGGGGACAGGGGAAAATTCACCCCTCCACTTT. Full variable domain (remainder filled in from reference TRBV5-4 and TRBJ1-6): ETGVTQSPTHLIKTRGQQVTLRCSSQSGHNTVSWYQQALGQGPQFIFQYYREEENGRGNFPPRFSGLQFPNYSSELNVNALELDDSALYLCASSWGTGENSPLHFGNGTRLTVT.

Comments on this clone: The sample holds other DNA sequences that translate to the same CDR3. V and J are TRBV13 and TRBJ1-1; D gene unclear. The V gene's germline CDR1 is PRHDT and CDR2 FYEKMQ (reference sequence). The CDR3 length is 13 residues. The ends were cut back, 3 bases at V and 4 bases at J, with 9 bases in the middle. In DNA form, the CDR3 reads TGTGCCAGCAGCTTTGGAGGGCCCACTGAAGCTTTCTTT. Translation: CASSFGGPTEAFF.

This clone has only a few counts. The chain is built from TRBV6-5 and TRBJ2-7, with D possibly TRBD1 on 6 matching bases. The germline V and J ends were trimmed by 6 bases and 4 bases, with 13 bases remaining between them. Germline lookup yields CDR1 MNHEY and CDR2 SVGAGI. The CDR3 is 13 residues long. The CDR3 nucleotides read TGTGCCAGCAGCAAATTGGGGGCTTACGAGCAGTACTTC. The encoded protein is CASSKLGAYEQYF.

In regard to this clone: Different DNA sequences within this sample yield the same CDR3. The genes are TRBV19 and TRBJ2-1, with 8 bases identical to TRBD2. CDR1 and CDR2 (germline): LNHDA, SQIVND (reference sequence). This CDR3 is built from 17 residues. The junction had 7 bases not matched to a gene; V was cut back by 0 bases and J by 3 bases. CDR3 DNA: TGTGCCAGTAGTATAGATAGCGGGGTAGGAGGCTACAATGAGCAGTTCTTC. This encodes CASSIDSGVGGYNEQFF.

The chain recombines TRBV19 with TRBJ2-3, with 7 bases fitting TRBD1. This CDR3 is built from 16 residues. J lost 0 bases, V lost 6 bases, and 9 bases had no gene match. The germline gives CDR1 LNHDA, CDR2 SQIVND (reference sequence). The chain's CDR3 is CASRGTVGISTDTQYF. CDR3 DNA sequence: TGTGCCAGTAGAGGGACAGTGGGGATTAGCACAGATACGCAGTATTTT.

In its sample, this clone was seen a few times. The chain recombines TRBV18 with TRBJ1-1; 8 bases fit TRBD1. Germline V gene lookup returns CDR1 KGHSH and CDR2 LQKENI. Trimming took 6 bases from V and 3 from J; bases not matched to a gene: 6. The CDR3 spans 14 residues. CDR3 region: CASSGRGRHTEAFF. In nucleotides, the CDR3 is TGTGCCAGCTCTGGCAGGGGGCGGCACACTGAAGCTTTCTTT.

The chain joins TRBV5-1 to TRBJ2-5; TRBD2 matches 7 bases. The trim removed 0 bases at V and 2 bases at J, leaving 10 bases unmatched. This CDR3 is built from 17 residues. Germline V CDR1 and CDR2: SGHRS, YFSETQ. CDR3 DNA sequence: TGCGCCAGCAGCTTGGGAGGTATGAGCGGGGCTCAAGAGACCCAGTACTTC. It is translated as CASSLGGMSGAQETQYF. The full variable domain, its missing parts supplied by reference TRBV5-1 and TRBJ2-5, is KAGVTQTPRYLIKTRGQQVTLSCSPISGHRSVSWYQQTPGQGLQFLFEYFSETQRNKGNFPGRFSGRQFSNSRSEMNVSTLELGDSALYLCASSLGGMSGAQETQYFGPGTRLLVL.

The chain uses TRBV5-4 and TRBJ1-2; TRBD1 is a possible D gene (6 bases). Trimming removed 4 bases from V and 8 bases from J, with 18 bases in between. Per the germline V gene, CDR1 is SGHNT and CDR2 is YYREEE (reference sequence). This CDR3 spans 14 amino acids. This CDR3 is CASSPEGGETGYTF. CDR3 in DNA: TGTGCCAGCAGCCCGGAGGGGGGCGAGACAGGCTACACCTTC.

Here the CDR3 reads CASSKPFGAYGYTF. The CDR3 DNA reads TGTGCCAGCAGTAAGCCCTTCGGGGCCTATGGCTACACCTTC. This rearrangement joins TRBV28 to TRBJ1-2; maybe TRBD1 (5 bases). The CDR3 covers 14 residues. The V end lost 5 bases, the J end lost 4 bases, and 14 bases lay between the germline ends. The germline gives CDR1 MDHEN, CDR2 SYDVKM.